This T cell receptor beta chain was observed in a study of blood T cell repertoires in COVID-19. Here immunoSEQ multiplex PCR was the method, and the copy in TCRdb shows in-frame clones only, minus some. Here the sample spans about 430,000 clones, about 88% being singletons. Living in under 30 US areas, the participants were between roughly 18 and 95 years of age. This CDR3 has 11 amino acids. V was trimmed by 6 bases and J by 7 bases, leaving 7 bases between them. The V gene's germline CDR1 is MDHEN and CDR2 SYDVKM. The origin of this receptor is a woman aged 18-35 years who had been exposed to COVID-19. The sequenced sample was PBMCs or T cells enriched from blood (not recorded which). This chain connects TRBV28 to TRBJ2-1; D is unclear. CDR3 sequence reads: CASSRTNEQFF. In nucleotides, the CDR3 is TGTGCCAGCAGCCGTACTAATGAGCAGTTCTTC. Using reference TRBV28 and TRBJ2-1 for the parts outside the CDR3, the full variable domain is DVKVTQSSRYLVKRTGEKVFLECVQDMDHENMFWYRQDPGLGLRLIYFSYDVKMKEKGDIPEGYSVSREKKERFSLILESASTNQTSMYLCASSRTNEQFFGPGTRLTVL.